Listed below are T cell receptor beta chains from one sample, sequenced in a study of blood T cell repertoires in COVID-19. Assay used: immunoSEQ multiplex PCR; TCRdb lists only in-frame clones, some missing. The sample has 250,000 or so clones; 80% to 90% are singletons. Sequencing was done on a sample of PBMCs or T cells enriched from blood (not recorded which). The receptors stem from a man aged 40-50 years who had recovered from COVID-19. Each CDR3 is given with its conserved first and last residue. D genes are given only for firm matches. Only part of the rows carry a size: once, few, many, or a class if the clone is expanded.

length	D	size	V	J	CDR3	DNA
14	NA	once	TRBV27	TRBJ2-1	CASSAPSETNEQFF	TGTGCCAGCAGTGCCCCCTCGGAGACCAATGAGCAGTTCTTC
14	TRBD1	NA	TRBV30	TRBJ1-5	CAWNPTGAKGPQHF	TGTGCCTGGAACCCGACAGGGGCCAAAGGGCCCCAGCATTTT
16	TRBD2	NA	TRBV10-3	TRBJ2-5	CAISESPSGGGETQYF	TGTGCCATCAGTGAGTCGCCGAGCGGGGGGGGCGAGACCCAGTACTTC
14	NA	NA	TRBV5-8	TRBJ2-7	CATQLTDRTYEQYF	TGTGCCACACAACTCACCGACAGGACCTACGAGCAGTACTTC
14	TRBD1	NA	TRBV2	TRBJ1-5	CASSGQAGNQPQHF	TGTGCCAGCTCGGGACAGGCTGGCAATCAGCCCCAGCATTTT
16	NA	once	TRBV5-1	TRBJ2-7	CASSPWGQDMSYEQYF	TGCGCCAGCAGCCCCTGGGGGCAAGATATGAGTTACGAGCAGTACTTC
14	NA	NA	TRBV6-5	TRBJ1-5	CASNWQDSNQPQHF	TGTGCCAGCAACTGGCAGGATAGCAATCAGCCCCAGCATTTT
13	TRBD1	once	TRBV30	TRBJ1-6	CAWSEGAGSPLHF	TGTGCCTGGAGTGAGGGGGCAGGTTCACCCCTCCACTTT
14	TRBD1	few	TRBV9	TRBJ1-6	CASSPGTAYSPLHF	TGTGCCAGCAGCCCAGGGACAGCGTATTCACCCCTCCACTTT
15	NA	NA	TRBV7-9	TRBJ1-2	CASSGTLDSYYGYTF	TGTGCCAGCAGCGGAACCCTGGACAGCTACTATGGCTACACCTTC
16	TRBD2	NA	TRBV7-8	TRBJ2-1	CASSLLSGSRYNEQFF	TGTGCCAGCAGCTTGTTGAGCGGGAGTAGGTACAATGAGCAGTTCTTC
15	NA	NA	TRBV6-2/TRBV6-3	TRBJ2-4	CASSTDGGAKNIQYF	TGTGCCAGCAGTACGGACGGAGGAGCCAAAAACATTCAGTACTTC
18	TRBD2	once	TRBV4-3	TRBJ2-3	CASSRDLVAGGGTDTQYF	TGCGCCAGCAGCCGAGATCTCGTAGCGGGGGGGGGCACAGATACGCAGTATTTT
13	TRBD1	NA	TRBV19	TRBJ2-7	CASSRQGAVEQYF	TGTGCCAGTAGCCGGCAGGGGGCGGTCGAGCAGTACTTC
16	TRBD2	NA	TRBV7-8	TRBJ2-3	CASSSGLAGEADTQYF	TGTGCCAGCAGCTCAGGGCTGGCGGGGGAAGCAGATACGCAGTATTTT
15	NA	NA	TRBV2	TRBJ2-7	CASRAEGGAYYEQYF	TGTGCCAGCAGGGCCGAAGGGGGGGCTTATTACGAGCAGTACTTC
18	TRBD2	NA	TRBV20-1	TRBJ2-3	CSASSVLAGRVLGDTQYF	TGCAGTGCTAGTTCTGTGCTAGCGGGGAGAGTATTGGGAGATACGCAGTATTTT
13	NA	NA	TRBV28	TRBJ1-5	CASDRDTNQPQHF	TGTGCCAGCGATCGGGACACCAATCAGCCCCAGCATTTT
15	NA	few	TRBV6-9	TRBJ2-7	CASIGHSGLFYEQYF	TGTGCCAGCATTGGGCACAGTGGCCTCTTTTACGAGCAGTACTTC
15	NA	NA	TRBV3-1/TRBV3-2	TRBJ1-2	CASSQAPRVRYGYTF	TGTGCCAGCAGCCAAGCCCCCAGGGTGAGGTATGGCTACACCTTC
14	NA	few	TRBV3-1/TRBV3-2	TRBJ2-7	CASSLTVISYEQYF	TGTGCCAGCAGCCTGACAGTCATCTCCTACGAGCAGTACTTC
13	NA	NA	TRBV27	TRBJ2-7	CASKRGLVYEQYF	TGTGCCAGCAAGAGGGGACTTGTCTACGAGCAGTACTTC